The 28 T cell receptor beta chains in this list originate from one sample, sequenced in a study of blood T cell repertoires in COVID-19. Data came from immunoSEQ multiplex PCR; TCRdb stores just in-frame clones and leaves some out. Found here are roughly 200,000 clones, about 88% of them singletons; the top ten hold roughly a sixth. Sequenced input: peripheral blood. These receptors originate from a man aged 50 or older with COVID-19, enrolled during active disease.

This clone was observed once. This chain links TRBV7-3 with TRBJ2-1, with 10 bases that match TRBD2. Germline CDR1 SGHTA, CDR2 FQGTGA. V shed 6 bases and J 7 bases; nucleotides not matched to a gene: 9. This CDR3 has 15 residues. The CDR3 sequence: CASREAGGPGNEQFF. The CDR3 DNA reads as TGTGCCAGCAGGGAAGCGGGAGGGCCAGGGAATGAGCAGTTCTTC.

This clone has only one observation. CDR3 protein: CASSPTGFFTEAFF. CDR3 DNA: TGTGCCAGCAGTCCGACAGGGTTTTTCACTGAAGCTTTCTTT. The chain links TRBV6-6 to TRBJ1-1; 7 bases align to TRBD1. J was trimmed by 4 bases and V by 5 bases; bases with no gene match: 7. Germline values: CDR1 MNHNY, CDR2 SVGAGI (reference sequence). The CDR3 loop spans 14 amino acids.

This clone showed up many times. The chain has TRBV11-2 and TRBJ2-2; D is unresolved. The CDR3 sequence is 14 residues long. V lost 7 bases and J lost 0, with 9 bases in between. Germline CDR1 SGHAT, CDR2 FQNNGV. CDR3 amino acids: CASINYANTGELFF. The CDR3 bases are TGTGCCAGCATAAACTACGCGAACACCGGGGAGCTGTTTTTT. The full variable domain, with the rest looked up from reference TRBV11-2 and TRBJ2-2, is EAGVAQSPRYKIIEKRQSVAFWCNPISGHATLYWYQQILGQGPKLLIQFQNNGVVDDSQLPKDRFSAERLKGVDSTLKIQPAKLEDSAVYLCASINYANTGELFFGEGSRLTVL.

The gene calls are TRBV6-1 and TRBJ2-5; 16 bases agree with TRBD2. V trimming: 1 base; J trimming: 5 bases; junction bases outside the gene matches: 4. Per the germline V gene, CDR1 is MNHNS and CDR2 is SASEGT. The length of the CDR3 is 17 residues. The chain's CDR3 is CASSEGGTSGRAETQYF. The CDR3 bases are TGTGCCAGCAGTGAAGGAGGGACTAGCGGGAGGGCGGAGACCCAGTACTTC.

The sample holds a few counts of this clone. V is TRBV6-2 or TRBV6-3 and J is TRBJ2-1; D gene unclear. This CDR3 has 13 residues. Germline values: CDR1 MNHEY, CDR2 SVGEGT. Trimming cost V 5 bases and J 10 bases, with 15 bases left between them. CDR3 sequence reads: CASSNPTPSEQFF. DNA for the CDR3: TGTGCCAGCAGTAATCCGACTCCGTCCGAGCAGTTCTTC.

Written as DNA, the CDR3 is TGTGCCATCAGTGCGGCTAGCGGGGACCAAGAGACCCAGTACTTC. Translating gives CAISAASGDQETQYF. V is TRBV10-3 and J is TRBJ2-5; 9 bases line up with TRBD2. Germline values: CDR1 ENHRY, CDR2 SYGVKD. This CDR3 comprises 15 residues. V shed 4 bases and J 0 bases; nucleotides not matched to a gene: 3.

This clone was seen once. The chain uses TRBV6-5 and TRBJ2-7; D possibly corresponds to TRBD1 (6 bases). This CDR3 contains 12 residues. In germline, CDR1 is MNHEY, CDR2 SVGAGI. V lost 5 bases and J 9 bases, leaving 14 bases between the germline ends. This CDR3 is CASSPGQHLQYF. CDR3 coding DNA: TGTGCCAGCAGTCCCGGACAGCATTTGCAGTACTTC.

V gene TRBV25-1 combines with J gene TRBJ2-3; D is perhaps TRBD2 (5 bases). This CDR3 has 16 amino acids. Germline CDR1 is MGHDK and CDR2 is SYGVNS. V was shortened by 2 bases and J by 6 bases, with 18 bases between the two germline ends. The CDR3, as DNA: TGTGCCAGCAGTGAACCCCGGGGTCCCGTTGGTGATACGCAGTATTTT. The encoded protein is CASSEPRGPVGDTQYF.

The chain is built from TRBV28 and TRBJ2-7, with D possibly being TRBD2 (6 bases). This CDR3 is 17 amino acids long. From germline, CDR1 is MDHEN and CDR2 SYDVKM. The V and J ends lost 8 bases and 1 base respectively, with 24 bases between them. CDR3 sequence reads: CASCLLTGGVRSYEQYF. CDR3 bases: TGTGCCAGCTGTCTCCTTACCGGCGGGGTTAGGTCCTACGAGCAGTACTTC.

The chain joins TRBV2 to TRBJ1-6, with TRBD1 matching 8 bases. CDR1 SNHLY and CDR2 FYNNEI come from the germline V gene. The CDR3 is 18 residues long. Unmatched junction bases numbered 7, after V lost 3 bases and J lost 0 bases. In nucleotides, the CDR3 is TGTGCCAGCAGTGATATGAGGACAGGGAGCTCCTATAATTCACCCCTCCACTTT. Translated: CASSDMRTGSSYNSPLHF.

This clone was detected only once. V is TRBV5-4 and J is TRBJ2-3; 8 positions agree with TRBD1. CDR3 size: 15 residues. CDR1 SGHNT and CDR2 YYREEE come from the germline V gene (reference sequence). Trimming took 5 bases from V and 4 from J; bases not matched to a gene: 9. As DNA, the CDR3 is TGTGCCAGCAGAAAGACAGGGGAGTTCTCAGATACGCAGTATTTT. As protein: CASRKTGEFSDTQYF.

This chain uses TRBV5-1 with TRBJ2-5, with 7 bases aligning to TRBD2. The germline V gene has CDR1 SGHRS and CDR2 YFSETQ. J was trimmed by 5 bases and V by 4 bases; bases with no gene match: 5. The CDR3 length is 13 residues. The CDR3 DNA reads TGCGCCAGCAGCCGCGGACTAGTCGAGACCCAGTACTTC. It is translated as CASSRGLVETQYF. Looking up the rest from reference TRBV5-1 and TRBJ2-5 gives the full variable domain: KAGVTQTPRYLIKTRGQQVTLSCSPISGHRSVSWYQQTPGQGLQFLFEYFSETQRNKGNFPGRFSGRQFSNSRSEMNVSTLELGDSALYLCASSRGLVETQYFGPGTRLLVL.

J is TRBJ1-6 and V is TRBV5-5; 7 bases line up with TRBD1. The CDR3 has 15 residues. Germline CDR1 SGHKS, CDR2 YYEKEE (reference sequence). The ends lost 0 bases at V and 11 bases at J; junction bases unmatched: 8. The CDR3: CASSLATGRYTPLHF. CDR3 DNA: TGTGCCAGCAGCTTGGCGACAGGGAGGTACACACCCCTCCACTTT.

The DNA of the CDR3 is TGTGCCAGCAGTGGACTAGCGGGAAGGCACGAGCAGTACTTC. Translated, it gives CASSGLAGRHEQYF. V gene TRBV2 combines with J gene TRBJ2-7; 11 bases map to TRBD2. Germline CDR1 and CDR2: SNHLY and FYNNEI. With 4 bases clipped from V and 5 bases from J, the junction kept 4 bases outside the gene matches. The CDR3 is 14 residues long. Full variable domain (remainder filled in from reference TRBV2 and TRBJ2-7): EPEVTQTPSHQVTQMGQEVILRCVPISNHLYFYWYRQILGQKVEFLVSFYNNEISEKSEIFDDQFSVERPDGSNFTLKIRSTKLEDSAMYFCASSGLAGRHEQYFGPGTRLTVT.

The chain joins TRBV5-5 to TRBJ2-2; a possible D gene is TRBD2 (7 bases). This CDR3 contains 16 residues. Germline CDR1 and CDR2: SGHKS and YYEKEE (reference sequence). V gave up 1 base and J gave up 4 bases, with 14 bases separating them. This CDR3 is CASSLSGGLGTGELFF. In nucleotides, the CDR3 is TGTGCCAGCAGCTTGTCCGGGGGGCTGGGCACCGGGGAGCTGTTTTTT.

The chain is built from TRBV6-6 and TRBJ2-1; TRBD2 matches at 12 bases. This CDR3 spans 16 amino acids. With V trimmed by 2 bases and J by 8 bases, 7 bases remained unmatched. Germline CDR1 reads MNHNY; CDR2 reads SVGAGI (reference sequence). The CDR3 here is CASSYLAGGPIDEQFF. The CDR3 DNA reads TGTGCCAGCAGTTACCTAGCGGGGGGGCCAATCGATGAGCAGTTCTTC.

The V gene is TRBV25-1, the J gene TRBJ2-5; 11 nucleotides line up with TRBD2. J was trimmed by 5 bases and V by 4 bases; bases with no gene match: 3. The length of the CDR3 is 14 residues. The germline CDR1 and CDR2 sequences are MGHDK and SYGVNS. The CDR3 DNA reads TGTGCCAGCAGTGTGCTAGCGGGAGGTGAGACCCAGTACTTC. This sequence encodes CASSVLAGGETQYF.

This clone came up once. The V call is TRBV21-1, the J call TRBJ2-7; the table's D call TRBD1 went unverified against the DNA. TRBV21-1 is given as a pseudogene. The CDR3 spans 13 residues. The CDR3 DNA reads TGTGCCAGCAGCAAGGTGTGGGGGCCCGAGCAGTACTTC. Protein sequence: CASSKVWGPEQYF.

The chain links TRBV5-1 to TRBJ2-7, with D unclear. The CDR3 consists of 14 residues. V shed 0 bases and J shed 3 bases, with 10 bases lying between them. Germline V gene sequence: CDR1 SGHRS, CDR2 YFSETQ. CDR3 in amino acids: CASSLDSPLYEQYF. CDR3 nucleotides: TGCGCCAGCAGCTTGGACAGTCCCCTCTACGAGCAGTACTTC.

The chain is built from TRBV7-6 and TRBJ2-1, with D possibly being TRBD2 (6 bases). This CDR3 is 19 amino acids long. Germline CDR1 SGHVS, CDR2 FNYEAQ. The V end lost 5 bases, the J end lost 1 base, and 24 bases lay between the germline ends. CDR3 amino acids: CASSPSAGRGTRSYNEQFF. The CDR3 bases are TGTGCCAGCAGCCCATCTGCTGGTCGGGGGACGCGGTCCTACAATGAGCAGTTCTTC.

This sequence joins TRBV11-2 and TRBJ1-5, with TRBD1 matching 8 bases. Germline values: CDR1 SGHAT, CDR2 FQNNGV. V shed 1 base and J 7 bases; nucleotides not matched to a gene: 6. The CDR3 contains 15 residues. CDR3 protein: CASSLGQGAGQPQHF. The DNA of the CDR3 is TGTGCCAGCAGCTTAGGGCAGGGGGCTGGGCAGCCCCAGCATTTT.

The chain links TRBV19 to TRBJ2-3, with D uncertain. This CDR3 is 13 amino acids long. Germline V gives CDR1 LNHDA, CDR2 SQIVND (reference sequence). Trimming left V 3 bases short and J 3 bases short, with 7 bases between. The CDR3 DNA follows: TGTGCCAGTAGTATTCTGAGGACAGATACGCAGTATTTT. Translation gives CASSILRTDTQYF.

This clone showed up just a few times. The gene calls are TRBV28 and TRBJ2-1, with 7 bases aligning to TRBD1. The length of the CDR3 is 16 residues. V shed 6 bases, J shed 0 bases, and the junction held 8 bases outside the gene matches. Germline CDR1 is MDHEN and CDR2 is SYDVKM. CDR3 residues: CASRYTGASSYNEQFF. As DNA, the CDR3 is TGTGCCAGCAGATATACAGGGGCCAGCTCCTACAATGAGCAGTTCTTC.

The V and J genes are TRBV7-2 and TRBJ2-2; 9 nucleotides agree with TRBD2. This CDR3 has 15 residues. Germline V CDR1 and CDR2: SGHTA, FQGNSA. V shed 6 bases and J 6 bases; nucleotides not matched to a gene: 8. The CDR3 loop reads CASRPGTSSAGELFF. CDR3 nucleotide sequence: TGTGCCAGCAGACCAGGGACTAGCTCGGCCGGGGAGCTGTTTTTT.

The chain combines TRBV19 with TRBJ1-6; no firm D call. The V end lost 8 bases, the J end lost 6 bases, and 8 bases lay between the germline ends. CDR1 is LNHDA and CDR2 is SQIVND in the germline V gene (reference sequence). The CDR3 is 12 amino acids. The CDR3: CASREGNSPLHF. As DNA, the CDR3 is TGTGCCAGTCGGGAGGGTAATTCACCCCTCCACTTT.

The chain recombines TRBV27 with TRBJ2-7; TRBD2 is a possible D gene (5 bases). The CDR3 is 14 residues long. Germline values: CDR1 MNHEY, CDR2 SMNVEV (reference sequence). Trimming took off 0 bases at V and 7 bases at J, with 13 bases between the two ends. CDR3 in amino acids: CASSLSFGVGEQYF. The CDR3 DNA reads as TGTGCCAGCAGTTTATCATTCGGGGTAGGGGAGCAGTACTTC.

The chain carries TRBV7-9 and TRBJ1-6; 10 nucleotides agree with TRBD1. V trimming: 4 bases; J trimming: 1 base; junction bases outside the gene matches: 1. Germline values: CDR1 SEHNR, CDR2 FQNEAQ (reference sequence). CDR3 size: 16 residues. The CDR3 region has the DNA TGTGCCAGCAGCTCGGACAGGGGGTCCTATAATTCACCCCTCCACTTT. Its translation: CASSSDRGSYNSPLHF. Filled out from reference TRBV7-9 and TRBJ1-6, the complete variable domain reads DTGVSQNPRHKITKRGQNVTFRCDPISEHNRLYWYRQTLGQGPEFLTYFQNEAQLEKSRLLSDRFSAERPKGSFSTLEIQRTEQGDSAMYLCASSSDRGSYNSPLHFGNGTRLTVT.

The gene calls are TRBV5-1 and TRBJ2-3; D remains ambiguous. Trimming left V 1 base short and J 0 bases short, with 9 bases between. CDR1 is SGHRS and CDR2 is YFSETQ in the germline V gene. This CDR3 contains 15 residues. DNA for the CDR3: TGCGCCAGCAGCTTGACGAGCATTAGCACAGATACGCAGTATTTT. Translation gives CASSLTSISTDTQYF.